This T cell receptor (beta chain) was captured by sequencing in a study of CD8 T cells in ankylosing spondylitis. Study-level points and caveats: Reportedly, significant enrichment of disease-linked clones occurred in matched ankylosing spondylitis synovial fluid. A motif in TCR beta, a set of roughly eight highly homologous variants, appeared characteristic of ankylosing spondylitis blood.

In its sample, this clonotype was seen a few times. Its specificity is not known. The germline V gene encodes CDR1 SGHNT and CDR2 YENEEA. V was cut by 2 bases and J by 5 bases, with 13 bases left in between. This CDR3 has 15 residues. It was by quantitative 5'-RACE with molecular barcodes that TCR beta libraries were made. Each CDR3 protein is one row after TCRdb ran MiXCR on the 5' RACE reads. Of around 390,000 distinct CDR3 sequences detected, about a fifth appear once; the ten largest clones hold around 17%. Sample: blood, either unsorted or a sorted T cell fraction (not recorded which). The chain employs TRBV11-3 and TRBJ2-1; D is unclear. The source of this sequence is a male donor with ankylosing spondylitis. The CDR3 loop reads CASSLTGPLDNEQFF. CDR3 bases: TGTGCCAGCAGCTTAACGGGTCCGCTAGACAATGAGCAGTTCTTC.